These T cell receptor beta chains were read from a single sample in a study of cytomegalovirus exposure and HLA in healthy donors. Sequencing used immunoSEQ multiplex PCR; TCRdb keeps in-frame clones, though not all of them. The sample lists some 120,000 clones, around 10% occurring once. Sequencing used PBMCs. The receptors here all came from a man aged 25 to 40 in good health and CMV-seronegative. The CDR3 runs from the conserved cysteine through the conserved F or W. A D gene is named only where the DNA matches it firmly. Only some rows state a clone size, as once, few, many or a class for expanded clones.

D gene	V gene	clone size	J gene	CDR3 protein	CDR3 DNA
.	TRBV6-1	few	TRBJ2-7	CASSRSGEQYF	TGTGCCAGCAGTCGGTCCGGGGAGCAGTACTTC
.	TRBV6-6	few	TRBJ1-5	CASSSLREGGNQPQHF	TGTGCCAGCAGTTCCCTCAGGGAGGGCGGCAATCAGCCCCAGCATTTT
TRBD2	TRBV5-1	few	TRBJ2-1	CASSNTRGTSASYNEQFF	TGCGCCAGCAGCAATACCCGCGGGACTAGCGCTTCCTACAATGAGCAGTTCTTC
TRBD1	TRBV30	many	TRBJ1-2	CAWIRGDRGPLNYGYTF	TGTGCCTGGATTCGTGGGGACAGGGGGCCGCTTAACTATGGCTACACCTTC
.	TRBV10-1	few	TRBJ1-1	CASSGHMNTEAFF	TGCGCCAGCAGTGGGCACATGAACACTGAAGCTTTCTTT
TRBD2	TRBV7-8	few	TRBJ2-7	CASSLTSGEQYF	TGTGCCAGCAGCTTGACTAGCGGGGAGCAGTACTTC
TRBD2	TRBV7-2	.	TRBJ2-7	CASSLSSSGSYEQYF	TGTGCCAGCAGCTTAAGTTCTAGCGGCTCCTACGAGCAGTACTTC
TRBD2	TRBV5-1	.	TRBJ2-1	CASSPQTSGSRNEQFF	TGCGCCAGCAGCCCTCAGACTAGCGGGAGTAGGAATGAGCAGTTCTTC
TRBD1	TRBV5-1	few	TRBJ2-3	CASSLHRGWADTQYF	TGCGCCAGCAGCTTACACAGGGGTTGGGCAGATACGCAGTATTTT
.	TRBV11-3	few	TRBJ2-3	CASSPRVAPDTQYF	TGTGCCAGCAGCCCCCGCGTTGCCCCAGATACGCAGTATTTT
.	TRBV7-8	few	TRBJ1-4	CASSPKGGLSLFF	TGTGCCAGCAGTCCGAAGGGGGGGCTATCTCTGTTTTTT
TRBD2	TRBV4-1	.	TRBJ2-1	CASSQVLAGGKEQFF	TGCGCCAGCAGCCAAGTTCTAGCGGGAGGCAAAGAGCAGTTCTTC
TRBD2	TRBV27	few	TRBJ2-7	CASRPGTSGHEQYF	TGTGCCAGCAGGCCCGGGACTAGCGGCCACGAGCAGTACTTC
.	TRBV7-2	.	TRBJ2-2	CASSLLGTSLGGELFF	TGTGCCAGCAGCCTTCTGGGGACTTCTTTGGGCGGGGAGCTGTTTTTT
TRBD1	TRBV5-1	.	TRBJ1-4	CASCGQGAYNEKLFF	TGCGCCAGCTGTGGACAGGGGGCATATAATGAAAAACTGTTTTTT
.	TRBV10-1	.	TRBJ2-1	CASSETRVGELHNEQFF	TGCGCCAGCAGTGAGACCCGTGTAGGAGAACTTCACAATGAGCAGTTCTTC
TRBD1	TRBV27	.	TRBJ2-1	CASSLGQGYGEQFF	TGTGCCAGCAGTTTGGGACAGGGTTACGGTGAGCAGTTCTTC
TRBD2	TRBV6-1	.	TRBJ2-2	CASFPGGVDTGELFF	TGTGCCAGCTTCCCCGGGGGGGTAGACACCGGGGAGCTGTTTTTT
.	TRBV18	few	TRBJ1-5	CASSPPGGIGQPQHF	TGTGCCAGCTCACCACCAGGCGGGATTGGACAGCCCCAGCATTTT
.	TRBV5-4	.	TRBJ2-2	CASSTGGTANTGELFF	TGTGCCAGCAGCACTGGGGGGACAGCGAACACCGGGGAGCTGTTTTTT
.	TRBV6-5	few	TRBJ2-1	CASSPGLAYNEQFF	TGTGCCAGCAGCCCAGGGCTCGCCTACAATGAGCAGTTCTTC
TRBD1	TRBV19	few	TRBJ2-6	CASSTPGQGASGANVLTF	TGTGCCAGTAGTACCCCGGGACAGGGAGCCTCTGGGGCCAACGTCCTGACTTTC
.	TRBV6-5	few	TRBJ2-3	CASSYGQGSTDTQYF	TGTGCCAGCAGTTACGGGCAGGGAAGCACAGATACGCAGTATTTT
.	TRBV18	few	TRBJ1-1	CASSPRRDTEAFF	TGTGCCAGCTCACCAAGACGGGACACTGAAGCTTTCTTT
.	TRBV7-2	.	TRBJ2-3	CASSRPPDMQYF	TGTGCCAGCAGCCGTCCCCCAGATATGCAGTATTTT
TRBD2	TRBV28	.	TRBJ2-5	CASRRLAGEETQYF	TGTGCCAGCAGAAGACTAGCGGGAGAAGAGACCCAGTACTTC